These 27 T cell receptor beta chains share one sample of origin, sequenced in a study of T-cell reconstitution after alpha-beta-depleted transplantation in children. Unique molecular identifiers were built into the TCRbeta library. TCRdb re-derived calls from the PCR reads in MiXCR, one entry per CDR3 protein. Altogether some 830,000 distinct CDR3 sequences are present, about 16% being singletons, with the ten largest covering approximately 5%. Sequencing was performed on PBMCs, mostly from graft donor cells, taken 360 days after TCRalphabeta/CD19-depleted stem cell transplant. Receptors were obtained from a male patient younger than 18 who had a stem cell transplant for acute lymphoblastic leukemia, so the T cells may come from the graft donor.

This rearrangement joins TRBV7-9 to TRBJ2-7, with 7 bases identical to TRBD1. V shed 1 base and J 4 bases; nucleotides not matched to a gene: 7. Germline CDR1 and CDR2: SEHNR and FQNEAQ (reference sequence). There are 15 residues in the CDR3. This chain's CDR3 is CASSLVTTGVYEQYF. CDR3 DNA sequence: TGTGCCAGCAGCTTAGTTACAACAGGGGTATACGAGCAGTACTTC.

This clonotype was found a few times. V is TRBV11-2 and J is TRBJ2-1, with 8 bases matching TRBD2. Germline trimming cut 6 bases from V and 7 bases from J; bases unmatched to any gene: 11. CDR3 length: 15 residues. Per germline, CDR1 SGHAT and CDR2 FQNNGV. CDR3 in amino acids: CASRESGRLVNEQFF. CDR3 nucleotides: TGTGCCAGCAGGGAAAGCGGGAGATTGGTTAATGAGCAGTTCTTC.

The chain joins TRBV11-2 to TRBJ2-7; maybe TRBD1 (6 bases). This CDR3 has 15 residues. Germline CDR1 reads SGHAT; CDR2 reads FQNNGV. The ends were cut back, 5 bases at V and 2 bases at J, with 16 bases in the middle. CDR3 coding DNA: TGTGCCAGCAGCCCTCGGGACACCCCAACCTACGAGCAGTACTTC. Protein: CASSPRDTPTYEQYF.

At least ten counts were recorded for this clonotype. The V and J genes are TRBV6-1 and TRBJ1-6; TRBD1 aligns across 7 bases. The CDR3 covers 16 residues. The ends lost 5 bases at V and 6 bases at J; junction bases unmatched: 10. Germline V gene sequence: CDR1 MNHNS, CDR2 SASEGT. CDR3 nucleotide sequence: TGTGCCAGCAGTCCACCTAGACAGGGACTTAATTCACCCCTCCACTTT. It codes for CASSPPRQGLNSPLHF.

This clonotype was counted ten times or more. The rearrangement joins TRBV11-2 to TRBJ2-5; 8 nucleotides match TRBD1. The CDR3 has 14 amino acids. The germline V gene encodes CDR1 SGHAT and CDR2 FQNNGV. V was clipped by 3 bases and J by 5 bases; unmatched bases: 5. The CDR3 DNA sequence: TGTGCCAGCAGCTTCATGGGACAGGTGGAGACCCAGTACTTC. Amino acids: CASSFMGQVETQYF.

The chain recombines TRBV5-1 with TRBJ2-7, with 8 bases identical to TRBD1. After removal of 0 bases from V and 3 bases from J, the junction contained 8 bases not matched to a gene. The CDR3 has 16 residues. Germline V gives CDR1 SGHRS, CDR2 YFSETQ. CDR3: CASSLAIGQGFYEQYF. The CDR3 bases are TGCGCCAGCAGCTTGGCGATCGGACAGGGATTCTACGAGCAGTACTTC.

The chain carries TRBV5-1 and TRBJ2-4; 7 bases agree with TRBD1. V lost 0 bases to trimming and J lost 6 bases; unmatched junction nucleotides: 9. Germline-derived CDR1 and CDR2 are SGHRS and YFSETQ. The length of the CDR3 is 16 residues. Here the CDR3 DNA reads TGCGCCAGCAGCTTGGGACCAGGACAGGCCCCAAACATTCAGTACTTC. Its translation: CASSLGPGQAPNIQYF. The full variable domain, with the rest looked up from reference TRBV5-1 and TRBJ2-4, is KAGVTQTPRYLIKTRGQQVTLSCSPISGHRSVSWYQQTPGQGLQFLFEYFSETQRNKGNFPGRFSGRQFSNSRSEMNVSTLELGDSALYLCASSLGPGQAPNIQYFGAGTRLSVL.

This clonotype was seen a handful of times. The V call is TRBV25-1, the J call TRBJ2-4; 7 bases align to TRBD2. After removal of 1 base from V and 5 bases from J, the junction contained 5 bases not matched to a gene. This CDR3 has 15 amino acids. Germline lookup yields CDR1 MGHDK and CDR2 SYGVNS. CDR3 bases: TGTGCCAGCAGTGAATCGGGCGCGGGGGAAAACATTCAGTACTTC. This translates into CASSESGAGENIQYF. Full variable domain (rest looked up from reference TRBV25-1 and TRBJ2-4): EADIYQTPRYLVIGTGKKITLECSQTMGHDKMYWYQQDPGMELHLIHYSYGVNSTEKGDLSSESTVSRIRTEHFPLTLESARPSHTSQYLCASSESGAGENIQYFGAGTRLSVL.

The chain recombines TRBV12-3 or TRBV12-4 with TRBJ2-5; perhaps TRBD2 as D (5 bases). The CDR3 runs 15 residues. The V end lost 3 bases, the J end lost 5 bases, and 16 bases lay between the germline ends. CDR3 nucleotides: TGTGCCAGCAGTTTGGGGAGTGGTGGACGGGAGACCCAGTACTTC. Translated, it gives CASSLGSGGRETQYF.

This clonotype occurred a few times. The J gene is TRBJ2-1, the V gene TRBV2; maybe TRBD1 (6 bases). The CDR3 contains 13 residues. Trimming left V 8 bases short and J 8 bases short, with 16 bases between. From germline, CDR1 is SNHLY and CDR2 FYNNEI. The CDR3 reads CASLVQGRYEQFF. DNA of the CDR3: TGTGCCAGCCTGGTACAGGGAAGGTATGAGCAGTTCTTC.

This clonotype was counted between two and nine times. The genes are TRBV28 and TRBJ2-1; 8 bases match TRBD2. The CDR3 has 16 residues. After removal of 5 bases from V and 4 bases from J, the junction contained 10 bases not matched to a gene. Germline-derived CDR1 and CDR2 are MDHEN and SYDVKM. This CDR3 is CASSPQIAGRYNEQFF. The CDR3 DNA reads TGTGCCAGCAGTCCCCAGATAGCGGGACGGTACAATGAGCAGTTCTTC.

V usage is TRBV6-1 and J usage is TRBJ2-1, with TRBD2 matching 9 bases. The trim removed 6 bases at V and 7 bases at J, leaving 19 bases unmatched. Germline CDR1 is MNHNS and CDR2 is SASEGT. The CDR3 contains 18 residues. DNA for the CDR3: TGTGCCAGCAGGATCGCCCCCACGCGGCGGGAGGGCCGGAATGAGCAGTTCTTC. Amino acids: CASRIAPTRREGRNEQFF.

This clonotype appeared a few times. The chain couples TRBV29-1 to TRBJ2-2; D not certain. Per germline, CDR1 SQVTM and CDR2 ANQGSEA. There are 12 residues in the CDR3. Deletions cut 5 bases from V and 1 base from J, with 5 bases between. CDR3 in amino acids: CSVQRNTGELFF. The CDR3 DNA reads TGCAGCGTTCAAAGGAACACCGGGGAGCTGTTTTTT.

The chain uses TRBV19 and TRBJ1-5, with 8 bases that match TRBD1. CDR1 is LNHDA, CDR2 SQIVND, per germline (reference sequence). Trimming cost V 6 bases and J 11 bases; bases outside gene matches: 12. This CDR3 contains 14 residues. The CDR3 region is CASSQGQGRMTQHF. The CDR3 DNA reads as TGTGCCAGTAGCCAAGGACAGGGAAGGATGACCCAGCATTTT.

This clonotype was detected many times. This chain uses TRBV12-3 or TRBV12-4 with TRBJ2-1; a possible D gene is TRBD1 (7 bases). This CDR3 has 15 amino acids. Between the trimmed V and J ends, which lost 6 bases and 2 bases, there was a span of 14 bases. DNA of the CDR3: TGTGCCAGCAGCCGCGGGGACAGTCCCTACAATGAGCAGTTCTTC. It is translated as CASSRGDSPYNEQFF.

CDR3 residues: CASSQDIGRVYEQYF. The CDR3 region has the DNA TGCGCCAGCAGCCAAGATATAGGCAGGGTGTACGAGCAGTACTTC. The rearrangement links TRBV4-3 to TRBJ2-7, with D possibly matching TRBD1 (5 bases). V gave up 0 bases and J gave up 4 bases, with 13 bases separating them. The CDR3 is made up of 15 amino acids. Per germline, CDR1 LGHNA and CDR2 YSLEER.

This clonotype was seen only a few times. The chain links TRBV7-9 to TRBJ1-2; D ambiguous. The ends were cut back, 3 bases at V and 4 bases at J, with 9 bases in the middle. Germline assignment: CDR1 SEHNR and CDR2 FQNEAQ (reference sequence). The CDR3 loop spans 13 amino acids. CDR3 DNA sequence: TGTGCCAGCAGCTTGGAACGGCTCTATGGCTACACCTTC. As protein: CASSLERLYGYTF.

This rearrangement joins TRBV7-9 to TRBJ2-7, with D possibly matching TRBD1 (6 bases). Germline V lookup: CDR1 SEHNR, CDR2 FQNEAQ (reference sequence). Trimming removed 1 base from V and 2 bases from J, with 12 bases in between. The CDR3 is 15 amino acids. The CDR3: CASSLGLGDTYEQYF. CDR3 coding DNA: TGTGCCAGCAGCTTAGGACTGGGGGACACCTACGAGCAGTACTTC.

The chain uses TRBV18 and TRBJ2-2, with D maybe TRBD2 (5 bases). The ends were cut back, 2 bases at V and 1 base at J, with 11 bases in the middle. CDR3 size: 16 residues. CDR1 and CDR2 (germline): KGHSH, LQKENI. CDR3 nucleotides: TGTGCCAGCTCACCAGGAGCGGAGTTGAACACCGGGGAGCTGTTTTTT. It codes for CASSPGAELNTGELFF.

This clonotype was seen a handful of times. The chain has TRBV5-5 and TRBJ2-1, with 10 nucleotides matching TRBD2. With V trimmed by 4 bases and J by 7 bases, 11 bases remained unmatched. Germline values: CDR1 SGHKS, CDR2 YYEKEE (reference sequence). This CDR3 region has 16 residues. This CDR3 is CASSRLLAGVENEQFF. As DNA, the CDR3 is TGTGCCAGCAGCCGTCTCCTAGCGGGAGTAGAGAATGAGCAGTTCTTC.

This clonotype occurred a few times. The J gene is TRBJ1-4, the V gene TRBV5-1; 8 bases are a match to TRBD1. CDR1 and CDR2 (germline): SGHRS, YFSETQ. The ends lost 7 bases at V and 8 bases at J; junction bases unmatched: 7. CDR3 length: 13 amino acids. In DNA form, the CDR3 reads TGCGCCAGCCGCCCCCCAGGGGGCGAAAAACTGTTTTTT. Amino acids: CASRPPGGEKLFF.

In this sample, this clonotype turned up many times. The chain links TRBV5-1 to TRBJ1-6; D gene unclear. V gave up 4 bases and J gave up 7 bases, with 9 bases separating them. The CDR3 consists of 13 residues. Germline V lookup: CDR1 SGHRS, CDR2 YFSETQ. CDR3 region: CASSKDVNSPLHF. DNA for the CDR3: TGCGCCAGCAGCAAGGACGTAAATTCACCCCTCCACTTT.

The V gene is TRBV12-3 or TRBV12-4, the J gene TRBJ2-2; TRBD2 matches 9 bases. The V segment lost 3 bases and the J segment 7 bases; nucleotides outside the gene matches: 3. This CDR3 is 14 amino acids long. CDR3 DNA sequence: TGTGCCAGCAGTTTGTGGACTAGCGTCGGGGAGCTGTTTTTT. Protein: CASSLWTSVGELFF.

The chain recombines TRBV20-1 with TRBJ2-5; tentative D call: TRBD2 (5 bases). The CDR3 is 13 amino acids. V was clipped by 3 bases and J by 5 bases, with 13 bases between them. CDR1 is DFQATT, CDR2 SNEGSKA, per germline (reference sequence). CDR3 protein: CSARRVSWETQYF. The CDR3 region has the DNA TGCAGTGCTAGGAGGGTGTCGTGGGAGACCCAGTACTTC.

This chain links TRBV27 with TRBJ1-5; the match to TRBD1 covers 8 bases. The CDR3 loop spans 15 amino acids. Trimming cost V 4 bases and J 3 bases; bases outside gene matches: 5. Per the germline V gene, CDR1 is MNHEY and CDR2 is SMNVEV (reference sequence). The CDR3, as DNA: TGTGCCAGCAGTTACGGGACAGGCGCCAATCAGCCCCAGCATTTT. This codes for CASSYGTGANQPQHF.

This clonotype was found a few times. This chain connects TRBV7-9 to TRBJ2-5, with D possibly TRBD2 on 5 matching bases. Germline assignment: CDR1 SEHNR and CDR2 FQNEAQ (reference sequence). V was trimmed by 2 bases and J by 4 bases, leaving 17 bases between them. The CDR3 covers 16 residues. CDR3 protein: CASSLTLVGVGETQYF. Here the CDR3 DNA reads TGTGCCAGCAGCTTAACTCTTGTCGGGGTAGGAGAGACCCAGTACTTC.

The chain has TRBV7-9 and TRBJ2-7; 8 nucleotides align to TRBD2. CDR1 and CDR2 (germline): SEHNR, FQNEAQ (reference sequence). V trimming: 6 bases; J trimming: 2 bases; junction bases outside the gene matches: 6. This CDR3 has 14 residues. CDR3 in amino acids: CASREGLAPYEQYF. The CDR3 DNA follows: TGTGCCAGCAGAGAAGGACTAGCCCCCTACGAGCAGTACTTC.